This T cell receptor (beta chain) was identified in a study of blood T cell repertoires in COVID-19. About the research overall: Both acute and convalescent COVID-19 samples were obtained from the United States, Italy and Spain.

Produced via immunoSEQ multiplex PCR; TCRdb's table is partial and in-frame only. The sample has about 38,000 clones; roughly 89% are singletons. The ends lost 4 bases at V and 5 bases at J; junction bases unmatched: 6. CDR3 length equals 15 residues. The germline V gene encodes CDR1 PRHDT and CDR2 FYEKMQ (reference sequence). Sequencing used peripheral blood. The rearrangement joins TRBV13 to TRBJ2-5; 11 positions match TRBD1. This sequence originates from a man aged 60-69 years with active or convalescent COVID-19. The CDR3 coding sequence is TGTGCCAGCAGCTCCGGACAGGGGGCCAGGGAGACCCAGTACTTC. It specifies CASSSGQGARETQYF.